Below, one T cell receptor (beta chain) is given with its context. Preparation of the TCRbeta library involved a method that used unique molecular identifiers. TCRdb fed the PCR reads into MiXCR, producing one record per CDR3 protein. The sample has 500,000 to 750,000 distinct CDR3 sequences, about an eighth seen once; the top ten hold 2.2%. The entry originates in a study of T-cell reconstitution after alpha-beta-depleted transplantation in children. CDR3 length: 15 residues. Germline CDR1 is KGHDR and CDR2 is SFDVKD. V dropped 4 bases and J dropped 6 bases, with 16 bases sitting between them. The J gene is TRBJ2-3, the V gene TRBV24-1; D perhaps matches TRBD2 (7 bases). The sample was PBMCs, mostly from graft donor cells, taken 360 days after TCRalphabeta/CD19-depleted stem cell transplant. This TCR was sampled from a male patient younger than 18 who had a stem cell transplant for acute myeloid leukemia, so the T cells may come from the graft donor. The CDR3 DNA is TGTGCCACCAGTGACCCTACGGGGGGCGGGGATACGCAGTATTTT. Protein: CATSDPTGGGDTQYF.